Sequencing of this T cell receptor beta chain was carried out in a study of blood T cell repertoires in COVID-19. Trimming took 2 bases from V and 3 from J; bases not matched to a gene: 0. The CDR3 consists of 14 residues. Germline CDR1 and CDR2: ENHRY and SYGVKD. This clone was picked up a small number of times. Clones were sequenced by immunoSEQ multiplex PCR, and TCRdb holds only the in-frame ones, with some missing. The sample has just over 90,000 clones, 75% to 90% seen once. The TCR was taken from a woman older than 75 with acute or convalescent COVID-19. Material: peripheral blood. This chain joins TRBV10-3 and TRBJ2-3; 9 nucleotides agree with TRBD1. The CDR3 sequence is CAISEGQGTDTQYF. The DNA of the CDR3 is TGTGCCATCAGTGAGGGACAGGGGACAGATACGCAGTATTTT.